These 12 T cell receptor beta chains came from one sample sequenced in a study of T cell responses to AZD1222 COVID-19 vaccine. TCRdb's table, derived via immunoSEQ multiplex PCR, lists solely in-frame clones and lacks some. The sample consists of about 76,000 clones, about three quarters of them appearing once. This sample comprised peripheral blood, obtained 28 days after the second dose of the MenACWY control vaccine. These receptors were obtained from an adult who received the MenACWY meningococcal vaccine as a control.

V usage is TRBV11-2 and J usage is TRBJ2-1; D ambiguous. There are 13 residues in the CDR3. From germline, CDR1 is SGHAT and CDR2 FQNNGV. Trimming pared 3 bases from V and 1 base from J, leaving 4 bases between. The CDR3 bases are TGTGCCAGCAGCTTCTTTTCCTACAATGAGCAGTTCTTC. Translation: CASSFFSYNEQFF.

This clone was seen just once. This rearrangement joins TRBV3-1 (or the pseudogene TRBV3-2) to TRBJ1-4; no firm D call. This CDR3 has 13 residues. Germline lookup yields CDR1 LGHDT and CDR2 YNNKEL (reference sequence). V was shortened by 3 bases and J by 7 bases, with 9 bases between the two germline ends. The CDR3, as DNA: TGTGCCAGCAGCCACTACAGCAGTGAAAAACTGTTTTTT. This sequence encodes CASSHYSSEKLFF.

The chain is built from TRBV7-9 and TRBJ2-5; 7 bases line up with TRBD1. The CDR3 sequence is 12 residues long. The V segment lost 3 bases and the J segment 7 bases; nucleotides outside the gene matches: 2. The germline V gene has CDR1 SEHNR and CDR2 FQNEAQ (reference sequence). CDR3 residues: CASSFSGGTQYF. DNA of the CDR3: TGTGCCAGCAGCTTCTCAGGGGGGACCCAGTACTTC.

The rearrangement uses TRBV7-8 and TRBJ2-7, with a tentative D call TRBD1 (5 bases). CDR3 length: 13 residues. Trimming left V 3 bases short and J 4 bases short, with 10 bases between. The germline V gene encodes CDR1 SGHVS and CDR2 FQNEAQ. CDR3 amino acids: CASSLGQVYEQYF. The CDR3, as DNA: TGTGCCAGCAGCTTGGGGCAGGTATACGAGCAGTACTTC. The full variable domain, rest sourced from reference TRBV7-8 and TRBJ2-7, is GAGVSQSPRYKVAKRGQDVALRCDPISGHVSLFWYQQALGQGPEFLTYFQNEAQLDKSGLPSDRFFAERPEGSVSTLKIQRTQQEDSAVYLCASSLGQVYEQYFGPGTRLTVT.

J is TRBJ2-1 and V is TRBV3-1 (or the pseudogene TRBV3-2); the D gene is possibly TRBD1 (5 bases). The V gene's germline CDR1 is LGHDT and CDR2 YNNKEL (reference sequence). This CDR3 has 15 residues. Trimming took 1 base from V and 6 from J, leaving 13 bases between them. CDR3 bases: TGTGCCAGCAGCCAAGGCCAGGGAATGAGCAATGAGCAGTTCTTC. It codes for CASSQGQGMSNEQFF.

This chain connects TRBV15 to TRBJ2-3; D possibly uses TRBD1 or TRBD2 (5 bases each). The V gene's germline CDR1 is LNHNV and CDR2 YYDKDF (reference sequence). Trimming removed 1 base from V and 2 bases from J, with 10 bases in between. This CDR3 comprises 15 residues. This CDR3 reads CATSRVGEITDTQYF. In DNA form, the CDR3 reads TGTGCCACCAGCAGAGTGGGGGAGATCACAGATACGCAGTATTTT. Supplemented by reference TRBV15 and TRBJ2-3, the full variable domain reads DAMVIQNPRYQVTQFGKPVTLSCSQTLNHNVMYWYQQKSSQAPKLLFHYYDKDFNNEADTPDNFQSRRPNTSFCFLDIRSPGLGDTAMYLCATSRVGEITDTQYFGPGTRLTVL.

The gene calls are TRBV5-1 and TRBJ1-4; D call uncertain. Trimming cost V 4 bases and J 10 bases, with 11 bases left between them. The germline gives CDR1 SGHRS, CDR2 YFSETQ. CDR3 length: 12 residues. CDR3 DNA: TGCGCCAGCAGCCCCGAGGGAGGAAAACTGTTTTTT. Translating it yields CASSPEGGKLFF.

V gene TRBV28 combines with J gene TRBJ1-6; the D gene is possibly TRBD1 (5 bases). The CDR3 is 14 residues long. V lost 6 bases and J lost 6, with 12 bases in between. Looked up from germline, CDR1 is MDHEN and CDR2 is SYDVKM. The CDR3 DNA is TGTGCCAGCAGCCCGGGACTCGGTAATTCACCCCTCCACTTT. Translation gives CASSPGLGNSPLHF.

V and J are TRBV5-4 and TRBJ2-1; D gene unclear. Trimming took off 3 bases at V and 5 bases at J, with 12 bases between the two ends. The CDR3 is made up of 14 amino acids. The germline CDR1 and CDR2 sequences are SGHNT and YYREEE (reference sequence). CDR3 sequence: CASSYKGANNEQFF. DNA of the CDR3: TGTGCCAGCAGCTACAAGGGCGCTAACAATGAGCAGTTCTTC.

The V gene is TRBV7-2, the J gene TRBJ2-4, with D hard to call. Trimming pared 3 bases from V and 0 bases from J, leaving 3 bases between. Germline CDR1 and CDR2: SGHTA and FQGNSA. This CDR3 has 13 amino acids. CDR3 sequence (DNA): TGTGCCAGCAGCTTCCTAGCCAAAAACATTCAGTACTTC. Its translation: CASSFLAKNIQYF. Using reference TRBV7-2 and TRBJ2-4 for the parts outside the CDR3, the full variable domain is GAGVSQSPSNKVTEKGKDVELRCDPISGHTALYWYRQSLGQGLEFLIYFQGNSAPDKSGLPSDRFSAERTGGSVSTLTIQRTQQEDSAVYLCASSFLAKNIQYFGAGTRLSVL.

The rearrangement links TRBV2 to TRBJ2-6, with D possibly being TRBD1 (5 bases). Trimming cost V 4 bases and J 3 bases, with 7 bases left between them. CDR1 SNHLY and CDR2 FYNNEI come from the germline V gene. The CDR3 contains 14 residues. CDR3 in amino acids: CASSAGLGANVLTF. In DNA, the CDR3 is TGTGCCAGCAGTGCAGGGCTTGGGGCCAACGTCCTGACTTTC.

The chain couples TRBV9 to TRBJ2-2, with no clear D. The CDR3 is 11 amino acids. V was shortened by 4 bases and J by 4 bases, with 2 bases between the two germline ends. The germline gives CDR1 SGDLS, CDR2 YYNGEE. For the CDR3, the DNA is TGTGCCAGCAGCCTCACCGGGGAGCTGTTTTTT. Amino acids: CASSLTGELFF.